This TCR beta chain was identified during a study of OX40 agonist ivuxolimab in advanced cancers. Clones were read by immunoSEQ multiplex PCR, and TCRdb kept only the in-frame ones, dropping some. This table has approximately 60,000 clones, 88% appearing once. V was shortened by 5 bases and J by 5 bases, with 15 bases between the two germline ends. Germline-derived CDR1 and CDR2 are MDHEN and SYDVKM. The CDR3 has 14 residues. The sample in question was CD4+ or CD8+ T cells sorted from blood, obtained in a trial of the OX40 agonist ivuxolimab. V is TRBV28 and J is TRBJ2-5; tentative D call: TRBD1 (7 bases). This clonotype was obtained from an adult with an advanced solid tumor such as melanoma, head and neck, liver or kidney cancer. The CDR3 nucleotides read TGTGCCAGCAGTCCGCGGGACAGAGGGGAGACCCAGTACTTC. Its protein is CASSPRDRGETQYF.